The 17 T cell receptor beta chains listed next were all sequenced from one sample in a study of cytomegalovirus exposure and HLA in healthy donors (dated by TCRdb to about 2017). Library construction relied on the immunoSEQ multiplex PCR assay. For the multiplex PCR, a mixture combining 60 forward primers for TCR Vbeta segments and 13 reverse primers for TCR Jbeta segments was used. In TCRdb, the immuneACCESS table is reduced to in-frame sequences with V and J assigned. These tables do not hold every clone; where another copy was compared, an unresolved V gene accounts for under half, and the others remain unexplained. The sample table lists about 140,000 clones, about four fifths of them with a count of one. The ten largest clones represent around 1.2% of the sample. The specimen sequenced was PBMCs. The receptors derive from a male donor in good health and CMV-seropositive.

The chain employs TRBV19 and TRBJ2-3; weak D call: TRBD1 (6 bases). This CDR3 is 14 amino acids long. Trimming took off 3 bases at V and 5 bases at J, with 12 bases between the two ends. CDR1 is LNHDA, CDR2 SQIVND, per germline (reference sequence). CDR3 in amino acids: CASSIRQAGDTQYF. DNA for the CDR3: TGTGCCAGTAGTATCAGACAGGCAGGAGATACGCAGTATTTT.

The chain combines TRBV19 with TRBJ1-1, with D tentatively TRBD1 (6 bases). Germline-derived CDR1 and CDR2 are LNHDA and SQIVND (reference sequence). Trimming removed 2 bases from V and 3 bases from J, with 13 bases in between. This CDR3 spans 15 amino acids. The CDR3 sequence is CASSITGSQDTEAFF. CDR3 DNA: TGTGCCAGTAGTATAACAGGGAGTCAGGACACTGAAGCTTTCTTT.

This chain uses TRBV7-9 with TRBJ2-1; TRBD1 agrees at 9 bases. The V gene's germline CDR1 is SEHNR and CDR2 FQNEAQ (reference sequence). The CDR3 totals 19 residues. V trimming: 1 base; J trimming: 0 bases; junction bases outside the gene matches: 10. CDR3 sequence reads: CASSLESGTGRSSYNEQFF. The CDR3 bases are TGTGCCAGCAGCTTAGAGAGCGGGACAGGGAGGTCCTCCTACAATGAGCAGTTCTTC.

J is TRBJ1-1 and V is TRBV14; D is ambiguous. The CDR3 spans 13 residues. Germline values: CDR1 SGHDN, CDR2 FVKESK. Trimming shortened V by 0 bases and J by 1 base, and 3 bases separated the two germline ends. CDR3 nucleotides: TGTGCCAGCAGCCAAGACAGGAACACTGAAGCTTTCTTT. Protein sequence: CASSQDRNTEAFF.

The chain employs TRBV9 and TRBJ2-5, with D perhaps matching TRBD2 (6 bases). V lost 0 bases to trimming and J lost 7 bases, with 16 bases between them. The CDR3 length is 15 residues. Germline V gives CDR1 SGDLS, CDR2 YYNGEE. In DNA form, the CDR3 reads TGTGCCAGCAGCGTAGATGGAGGAGGGCTGGGGACCCAGTACTTC. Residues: CASSVDGGGLGTQYF.

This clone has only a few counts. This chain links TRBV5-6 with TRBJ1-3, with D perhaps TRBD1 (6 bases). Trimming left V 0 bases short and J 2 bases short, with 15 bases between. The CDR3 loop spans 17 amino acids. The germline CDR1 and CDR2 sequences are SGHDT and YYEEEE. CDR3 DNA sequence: TGTGCCAGCAGCTTGGCTCTGTGGACAGAAACTGGAAACACCATATATTTT. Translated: CASSLALWTETGNTIYF.

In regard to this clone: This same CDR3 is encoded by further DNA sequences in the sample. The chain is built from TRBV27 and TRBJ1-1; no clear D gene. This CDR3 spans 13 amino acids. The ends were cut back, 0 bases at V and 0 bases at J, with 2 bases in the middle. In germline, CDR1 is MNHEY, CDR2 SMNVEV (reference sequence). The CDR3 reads CASSLSLNTEAFF. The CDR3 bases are TGTGCCAGCAGTTTATCCTTGAACACTGAAGCTTTCTTT.

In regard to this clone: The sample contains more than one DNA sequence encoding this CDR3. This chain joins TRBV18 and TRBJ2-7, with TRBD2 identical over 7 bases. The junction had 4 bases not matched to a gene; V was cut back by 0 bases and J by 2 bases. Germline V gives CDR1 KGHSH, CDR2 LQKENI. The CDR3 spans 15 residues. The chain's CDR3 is CASSPPAGAAYEQYF. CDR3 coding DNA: TGTGCCAGCTCACCACCCGCGGGAGCTGCCTACGAGCAGTACTTC.

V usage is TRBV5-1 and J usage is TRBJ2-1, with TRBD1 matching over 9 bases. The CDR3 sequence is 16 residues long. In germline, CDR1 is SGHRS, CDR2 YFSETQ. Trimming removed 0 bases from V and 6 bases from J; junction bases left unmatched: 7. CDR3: CASSLDRGHGPNEQFF. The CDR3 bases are TGCGCCAGCAGCTTGGACAGGGGGCACGGGCCCAATGAGCAGTTCTTC.

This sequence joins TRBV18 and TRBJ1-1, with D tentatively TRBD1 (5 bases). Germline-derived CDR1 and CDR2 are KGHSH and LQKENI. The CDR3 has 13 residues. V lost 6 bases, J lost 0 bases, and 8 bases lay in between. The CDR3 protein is CASSVRVNTEAFF. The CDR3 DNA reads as TGTGCCAGCTCCGTCAGGGTGAACACTGAAGCTTTCTTT.

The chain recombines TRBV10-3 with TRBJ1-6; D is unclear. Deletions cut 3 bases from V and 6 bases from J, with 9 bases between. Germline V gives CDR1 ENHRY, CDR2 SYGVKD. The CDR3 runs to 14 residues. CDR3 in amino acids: CAISERQANSPLHF. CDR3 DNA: TGTGCCATCAGTGAAAGGCAGGCTAATTCACCCCTCCACTTT.

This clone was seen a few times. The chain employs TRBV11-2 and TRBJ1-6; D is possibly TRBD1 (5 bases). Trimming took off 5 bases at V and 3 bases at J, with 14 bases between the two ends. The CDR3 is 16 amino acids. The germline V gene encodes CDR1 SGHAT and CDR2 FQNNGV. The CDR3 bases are TGTGCCAGCAGCCCATATGGGGGGAACTATAATTCACCCCTCCACTTT. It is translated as CASSPYGGNYNSPLHF. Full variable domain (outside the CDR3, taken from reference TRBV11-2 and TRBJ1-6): EAGVAQSPRYKIIEKRQSVAFWCNPISGHATLYWYQQILGQGPKLLIQFQNNGVVDDSQLPKDRFSAERLKGVDSTLKIQPAKLEDSAVYLCASSPYGGNYNSPLHFGNGTRLTVT.

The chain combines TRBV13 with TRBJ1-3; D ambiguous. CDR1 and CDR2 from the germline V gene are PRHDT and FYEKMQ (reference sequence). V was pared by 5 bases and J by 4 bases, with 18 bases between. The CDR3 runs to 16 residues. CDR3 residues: CASSTRGGQTGNTIYF. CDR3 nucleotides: TGTGCCAGCAGCACCCGGGGAGGGCAGACCGGAAACACCATATATTTT.

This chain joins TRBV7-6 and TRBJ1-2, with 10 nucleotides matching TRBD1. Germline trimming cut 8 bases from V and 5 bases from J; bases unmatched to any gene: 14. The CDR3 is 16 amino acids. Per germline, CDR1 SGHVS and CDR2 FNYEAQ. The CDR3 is CASGPGDRGVWYGYTF. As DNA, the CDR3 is TGTGCCAGCGGTCCAGGGGACAGGGGAGTCTGGTATGGCTACACCTTC.

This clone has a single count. Written as DNA, the CDR3 is TGTGCCTGGAGTGTAGAGACGGGGAACTACGAGCAGTACTTC. This encodes CAWSVETGNYEQYF. The V call is TRBV30, the J call TRBJ2-7; D perhaps matches TRBD2 (5 bases). The CDR3 is made up of 14 amino acids. V dropped 0 bases and J dropped 3 bases, with 12 bases sitting between them. Germline assignment: CDR1 GTSNPN and CDR2 SVGIG (reference sequence).

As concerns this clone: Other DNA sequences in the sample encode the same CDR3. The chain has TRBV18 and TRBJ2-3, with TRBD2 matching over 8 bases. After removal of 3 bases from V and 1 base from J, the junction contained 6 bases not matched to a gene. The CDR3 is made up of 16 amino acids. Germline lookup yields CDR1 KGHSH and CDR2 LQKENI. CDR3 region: CASSPSGTSRTDTQYF. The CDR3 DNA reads TGTGCCAGCTCACCTAGCGGGACGAGCCGCACAGATACGCAGTATTTT. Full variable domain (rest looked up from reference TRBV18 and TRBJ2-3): NAGVMQNPRHLVRRRGQEARLRCSPMKGHSHVYWYRQLPEEGLKFMVYLQKENIIDESGMPKERFSAEFPKEGPSILRIQQVVRGDSAAYFCASSPSGTSRTDTQYFGPGTRLTVL.

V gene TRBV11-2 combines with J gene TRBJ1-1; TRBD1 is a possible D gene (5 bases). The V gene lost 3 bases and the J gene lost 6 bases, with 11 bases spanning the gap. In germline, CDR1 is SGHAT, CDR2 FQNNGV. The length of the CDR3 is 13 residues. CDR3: CASSLGGDSEAFF. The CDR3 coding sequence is TGTGCCAGCAGCTTGGGAGGGGATTCTGAAGCTTTCTTT. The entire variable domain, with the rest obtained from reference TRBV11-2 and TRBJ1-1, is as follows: EAGVAQSPRYKIIEKRQSVAFWCNPISGHATLYWYQQILGQGPKLLIQFQNNGVVDDSQLPKDRFSAERLKGVDSTLKIQPAKLEDSAVYLCASSLGGDSEAFFGQGTRLTVV.